These T cell receptor beta chains were read from a single sample in a study of cytomegalovirus exposure and HLA in healthy donors. Profiling relied on immunoSEQ multiplex PCR, and the TCRdb table lists in-frame clones only, not all of them. The sample lists more than 95,000 clones; nearly 90% were seen once. The material sequenced was PBMCs. Source of these receptors: a woman under 30 in good health and CMV-seronegative. CDR3s include the opening cysteine and the closing phenylalanine or tryptophan. The size of a clone is reported for some rows only, either as once, few or many, or as a class for expanded clones.

cdr3_aa | v_call | clone_size
CASSLSRDRAGFSVAESYNEQFF | TRBV27 | .
CASKRPDFSGNTIYF | TRBV7-2 | .
CASSYSKHNEQFF | TRBV6-6 | few
CASSLSRLQETQYF | TRBV7-2 | .
CASSQDPANYGYTF | TRBV4-3 | .
CASSLTLPNGNTIYF | TRBV6-5 | .
CAIGGGDASSYEQYF | TRBV10-3 | .
CASSLDRDDEQYF | TRBV2 | few
CASTTGGGDTEAFF | TRBV27 | .
CASRDTSGNTIYF | TRBV2 | .
CASSLVSGGRNEQFF | TRBV28 | .
CATSRDVQGHLHGYTF | TRBV15 | .
CSFLSNTQYF | TRBV29-1 | .
CASSLAPGQGAGEQYF | TRBV28 | .
CASSRTSGSPYEQYF | TRBV2 | .